Listed here is a single TCR beta chain. What this receptor recognizes is not known. The input lacks base qualities; no much larger clone sits a single base away. The immunoSEQ Assay, a bias-controlled multiplex PCR, was used to amplify TCRbeta CDR3 regions from genomic DNA. In the original analysis: Within the assay, amplification of reference gene primers was used to estimate how many nucleated cells each sample contained. Sequence reads were collapsed and filtered to measure the absolute abundance of every unique TCRbeta CDR3 rearrangement. For each sample, productive Simpson clonality was calculated as the square root of Simpson's diversity index over productive rearrangements. TCRdb retrieved this table from immuneACCESS and kept in-frame rearrangements only. Not all clones are present; in checked studies, unresolved V genes account for under half, and no reason is known for the remainder. V and J calls and clone size are those listed in that table; D and trimming were worked out from the DNA. This sample is represented by a few hundred thousand clones; around 85% of them were singletons. 0.75% to 0.95% of the sample rests with the top ten.

Taken from the germline V gene, the CDR1 and CDR2 loops are KGHSH and LQKENI. The V end gives up 1 base and the J end 1 base, leaving 3 bases in the junction not matched to a gene. The CDR3, cysteine through phenylalanine, is 16 amino acids long. Of all the DNA, just the CDR3 is kept, 48 bases in frame from base 1. One collaborating source in Seattle enrolled patients while the patients were actively infected and followed the patients over time throughout the course of disease. Whole blood was collected in K2EDTA tubes by collaborating institutions according to the institutions' own protocols. For TCRbeta analysis, collaborators shipped samples as frozen whole blood, isolated PBMCs, or DNA extracted from either of those sample types. The record originates from a study of blood T cell repertoires in COVID-19 (dated by TCRdb to the early 2020s). Concerning the study at large: Samples covering the acute and convalescent phases of COVID-19 were provided by collaborators in the United States, Italy and Spain. The material from the prospective study consisted of cDNA or gDNA derived from T cells, B-cell-depleted T cells, or PBMCs. Subjects who had been exposed to COVID-19, were actively infected with it, or had recovered from it provided the deeply sampled blood TCRbeta repertoires that made up the dataset. The repertoires were released in a freely available public database intended as a resource for research on the immune response to SARS-CoV-2. Samples were obtained from the ongoing ImmuneRACE study (first 160 participants) and from 1,254 subjects provided by 6 global collaborators. Sample metadata almost always included a de-identified subject ID, COVID-19 status, age in years and sex. Where available, HLA class I and class II types were obtained from metadata supplied by the sample provider rather than from assay-based typing. Findings and caveats that apply to the study as a whole: Clinical and demographic metadata were provided uncurated, with the amount varying by source and participant.

The sequence was obtained from a human donor with COVID-19, enrolled during active disease. The donor label of this sample is uncertain. This chain joins TRBV18 to TRBJ1-1; 10 middle bases align to TRBD1. The sample comprised peripheral blood. The nucleotide sequence reads TGTGCCAGCTCACCACGGGACAGGGGTGAGAACACTGAAGCTTTCTTT. Its protein is CASSPRDRGENTEAFF.